This T cell receptor beta chain was observed in a study of cytomegalovirus exposure and HLA in healthy donors. Study details: Of the donors genotyped, several hundred in all, about 80% fell in the Caucasian-associated ancestry cluster.

Points on this clone: What it binds is not known.

Study-level results: It emerged from a later analysis that several of the most significant clusters appeared to be linked to common viral pathogens. Roughly uniform depth of sequencing across donors was assumed in presence/absence analyses.

PCR amplification relied on 60 Vbeta primers (plus 13 Jbeta primers). The assay was immunoSEQ multiplex PCR, and TCRdb's table has in-frame clones only and misses some. The table lists some 130,000 clones, 79% of them singletons. This sequence originates from a man aged 40-49 years in good health and CMV-seropositive. Material for sequencing was PBMCs.

The CDR3 region has the DNA TGCGCCAGCAGTCACCCAGAAACCGATCAGCCCCAGCATTTT. This sequence encodes CASSHPETDQPQHF. The V call is TRBV23-1, the J call TRBJ1-5; no clear D gene. TRBV23-1 is marked as an open reading frame, function uncertain. The CDR3 is 14 residues long. Trimming removed 3 bases from V and 5 bases from J, with 11 bases in between.